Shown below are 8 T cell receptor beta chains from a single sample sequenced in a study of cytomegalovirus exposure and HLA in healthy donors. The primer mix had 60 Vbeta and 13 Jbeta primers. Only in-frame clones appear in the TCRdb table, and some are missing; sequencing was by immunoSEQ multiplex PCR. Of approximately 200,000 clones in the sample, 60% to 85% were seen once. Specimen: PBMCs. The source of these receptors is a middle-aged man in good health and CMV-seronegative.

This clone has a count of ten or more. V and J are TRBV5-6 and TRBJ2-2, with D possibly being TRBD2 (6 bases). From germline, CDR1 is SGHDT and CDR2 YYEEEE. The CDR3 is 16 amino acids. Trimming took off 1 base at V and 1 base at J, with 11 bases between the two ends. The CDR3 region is CASSLTLAMNTGELFF. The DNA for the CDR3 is TGTGCCAGCAGCTTGACCCTAGCGATGAACACCGGGGAGCTGTTTTTT.

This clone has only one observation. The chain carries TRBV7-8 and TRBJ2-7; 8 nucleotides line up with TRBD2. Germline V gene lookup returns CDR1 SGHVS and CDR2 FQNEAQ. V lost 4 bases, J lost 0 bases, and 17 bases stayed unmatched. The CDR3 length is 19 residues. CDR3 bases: TGTGCCAGCAGCTATGGTAGGGGTAGCGGGGCGCAACTCTCCTACGAGCAGTACTTC. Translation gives CASSYGRGSGAQLSYEQYF.

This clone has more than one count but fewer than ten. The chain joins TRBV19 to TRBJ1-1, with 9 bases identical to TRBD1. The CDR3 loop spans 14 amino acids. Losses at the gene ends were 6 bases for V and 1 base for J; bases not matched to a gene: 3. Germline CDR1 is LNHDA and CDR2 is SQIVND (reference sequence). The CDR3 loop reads CASSRQGGNTEAFF. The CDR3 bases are TGTGCCAGTAGCAGACAGGGGGGGAACACTGAAGCTTTCTTT.

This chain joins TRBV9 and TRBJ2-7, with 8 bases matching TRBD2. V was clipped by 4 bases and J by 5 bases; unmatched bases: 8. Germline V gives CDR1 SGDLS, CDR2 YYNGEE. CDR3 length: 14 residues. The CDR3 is CASSPPGGGHEQYF. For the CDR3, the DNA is TGTGCCAGCAGCCCCCCGGGCGGGGGGCACGAGCAGTACTTC.

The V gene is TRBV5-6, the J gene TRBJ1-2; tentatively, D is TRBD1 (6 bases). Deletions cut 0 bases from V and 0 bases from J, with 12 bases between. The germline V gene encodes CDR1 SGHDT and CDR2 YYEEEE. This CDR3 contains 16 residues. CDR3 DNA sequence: TGTGCCAGCAGCTTGGTTCAGGGGCCAGCTAACTATGGCTACACCTTC. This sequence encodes CASSLVQGPANYGYTF.

CDR3 sequence (DNA): TGTGCCAGTAGTATACTAGCTCTGGAGAGCACCGGGGAGCTGTTTTTT. Its protein product is CASSILALESTGELFF. The chain employs TRBV19 and TRBJ2-2; a possible D gene is TRBD2 (5 bases). This CDR3 region has 16 residues. The germline gives CDR1 LNHDA, CDR2 SQIVND (reference sequence). Trimming took 2 bases from V and 4 from J, leaving 14 bases between them.

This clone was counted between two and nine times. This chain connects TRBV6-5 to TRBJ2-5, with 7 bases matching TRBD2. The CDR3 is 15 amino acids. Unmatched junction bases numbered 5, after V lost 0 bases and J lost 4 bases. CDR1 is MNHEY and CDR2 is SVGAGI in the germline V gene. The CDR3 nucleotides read TGTGCCAGCAGTTACTCGGGGGGGAGGCGAGAGACCCAGTACTTC. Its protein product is CASSYSGGRRETQYF.

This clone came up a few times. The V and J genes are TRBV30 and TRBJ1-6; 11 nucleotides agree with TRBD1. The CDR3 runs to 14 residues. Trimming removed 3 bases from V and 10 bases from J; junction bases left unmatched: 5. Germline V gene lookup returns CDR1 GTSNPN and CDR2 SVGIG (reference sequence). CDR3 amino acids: CAWRQGTGGSPLHF. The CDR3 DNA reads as TGTGCCTGGAGGCAAGGGACAGGGGGATCACCCCTCCACTTT.